The TCR beta chain described here comes from a study of T cells after yellow fever vaccination. The V gene lost 6 bases and the J gene lost 15 bases, with 24 bases spanning the gap. The germline gives CDR1 MNHNS, CDR2 SASEGT. This CDR3 comprises 14 residues. TCRdb reanalysed the 5' RACE reads using MiXCR and keeps one entry per CDR3 protein. Here the sample spans hundreds of thousands of distinct CDR3 sequences, around an eighth being singletons. This receptor was obtained from a man aged 30 to 39 who received the YFV17D yellow fever vaccine. This chain joins TRBV6-1 and TRBJ2-1; D gene unclear. Sequencing was performed on PBMCs, taken on the day of the yellow fever booster vaccination. CDR3 amino acids: CASSPRATRNGMFF. The CDR3 bases are TGTGCCAGCAGCCCCCGGGCAACTCGTAACGGTATGTTCTTC.